A selection of T cell receptor beta chains follows, all from one sample in a study of blood T cell repertoires in COVID-19. TCRdb's copy holds only in-frame clones and misses some; the assay was immunoSEQ multiplex PCR. This sample carries 170,000 or so clones, almost 85% of them seen once, and the ten largest clones take roughly 14%. The sequencing sample was made of peripheral blood. These receptor sequences come from a man between 18 and 29 years old with active or convalescent COVID-19. Each CDR3 is given with its conserved first and last residue. D genes are given only for firm matches. The size of a clone is reported for some rows only, either as once, few or many, or as a class for expanded clones.

TRBJ1-5 | - | 14 | TRBV18 | - | TGTGCCAGCTCACCAGGGGGCCGCAATCAGCCCCAGCATTTT | CASSPGGRNQPQHF
TRBJ2-3 | few | 14 | TRBV4-3 | TRBD2 | TGCGCCAGCAGCCAAGTGCAGGGAGGGGATACGCAGTATTTT | CASSQVQGGDTQYF
TRBJ1-2 | - | 14 | TRBV27 | - | TGTGCCAGCCGCCCCACGGCAGGCCGCTATGGCTACACCTTC | CASRPTAGRYGYTF
TRBJ2-1 | - | 14 | TRBV5-4 | - | TGTGCCAGCAGCTTACTAAATTTAGGAAATGAGCAGTTCTTC | CASSLLNLGNEQFF
TRBJ2-2 | - | 15 | TRBV2 | TRBD2 | TGTGCCAGCAGACGGACTAGCGGGAACACCGGAGAGCTGTTTTTT | CASRRTSGNTGELFF
TRBJ2-1 | - | 16 | TRBV7-3 | - | TGTGCCAGCAGCTTAACTAACCTAGCCCTTCCATATGAGCAGTTCTTC | CASSLTNLALPYEQFF
TRBJ1-3 | - | 14 | TRBV5-6 | - | TGTGCCAGCAGCTTGGCGTTAGTTGGAAACACCATATATTTT | CASSLALVGNTIYF
TRBJ1-2 | - | 17 | TRBV7-2 | - | TGTGCCAGCAGCCCTCCCAATCCCAGCGGGTACAACTATGGCTACACCTTC | CASSPPNPSGYNYGYTF
TRBJ2-5 | - | 15 | TRBV6-5 | TRBD1 | TGTGCCAGCATTTCCATAGGGACAGGGAAAGAGACCCAGTACTTC | CASISIGTGKETQYF
TRBJ2-1 | - | 12 | TRBV12-3/TRBV12-4 | - | TGTGCCAGCACCCGGGAGTACAATGAGCAGTTCTTC | CASTREYNEQFF
TRBJ1-2 | - | 16 | TRBV18 | - | TGTGCCAGCTCACCGTTCTGGTCCGCGGGGGAGTATGGCTACACCTTC | CASSPFWSAGEYGYTF
TRBJ2-7 | - | 14 | TRBV6-1 | - | TGTGCCAGCAGTGAAGCGAGGAGATTTAACGAGCAGTACTTC | CASSEARRFNEQYF
TRBJ2-5 | - | 17 | TRBV2 | TRBD2 | TGTGCCAGCACGCGGGAGGGCCTGGGGTTAGTCCAAGGGACCCAGTACTTC | CASTREGLGLVQGTQYF
TRBJ2-1 | - | 16 | TRBV28 | TRBD1 | TGTGCCAGCAGTTTATGGACAGGGGGATCCTACAATGAGCAGTTCTTC | CASSLWTGGSYNEQFF
TRBJ2-5 | - | 15 | TRBV4-1 | TRBD1 | TGCGCCAGCAGCCGAGGGACAGGGGGCGGGGAGACCCAGTACTTC | CASSRGTGGGETQYF
TRBJ1-1 | - | 15 | TRBV6-5 | TRBD1 | TGTGCCAGCAGCCCGGACAGGGGGGAGTTTACTGAAGCTTTCTTT | CASSPDRGEFTEAFF
TRBJ2-7 | - | 14 | TRBV30 | TRBD1 | TGTGCCTGGAGAGGACAGGCTAGGTTCTACGAGCAGTACTTC | CAWRGQARFYEQYF
TRBJ2-2 | - | 13 | TRBV12-3/TRBV12-4 | - | TGTGCCAGCAGTTTCCAGGGGCTCGGGGAGCTGTTTTTT | CASSFQGLGELFF
TRBJ1-3 | - | 19 | TRBV7-9 | TRBD1 | TGTGCCAGCAGCCCCGTCCCGGGACAGGGAATCTACTCTGGAAACACCATATATTTT | CASSPVPGQGIYSGNTIYF
TRBJ1-1 | once | 14 | TRBV19 | TRBD1 | TGTGCCAGTAGTATAGTGGAGGGGGCGACTGAAGCTTTCTTT | CASSIVEGATEAFF
TRBJ1-2 | - | 11 | TRBV19 | - | TGTGCCAGTAGTATCGGCTATGGCTACACCTTC | CASSIGYGYTF
TRBJ1-2 | - | 14 | TRBV15 | - | TGTGCCACCAGCAGAGACAGGATAAACTATGGCTACACCTTC | CATSRDRINYGYTF
TRBJ2-1 | - | 14 | TRBV7-9 | TRBD2 | TGTGCCAGCAGCGTAAGCGGGGGGAGAAATGAGCAGTTCTTC | CASSVSGGRNEQFF
TRBJ2-3 | - | 15 | TRBV7-2 | TRBD2 | TGTGCCAGCAGCCTCTACAGGGTATCAGCGGGGGGGCCGTATTTT | CASSLYRVSAGGPYF
TRBJ1-1 | - | 15 | TRBV28 | - | TGTGCCAGCAGTGAACAGGGATTAATGAACACTGAAGCTTTCTTT | CASSEQGLMNTEAFF
TRBJ2-1 | - | 12 | TRBV12-3/TRBV12-4 | - | TGTGCCAGTACCCGGACAGTCAATGAGCAGTTCTTC | CASTRTVNEQFF
TRBJ1-5 | - | 16 | TRBV4-1 | - | TGCGCCAGCAGCCATAAGCTCGATTATAGCAATCAGCCCCAGCATTTT | CASSHKLDYSNQPQHF
TRBJ1-5 | - | 16 | TRBV28 | - | TGTGCCAGCAGTTTATTACGTCTTCGGGGCAATCAGCCCCAGCATTTT | CASSLLRLRGNQPQHF
TRBJ2-2 | - | 15 | TRBV24-1 | TRBD1 | TGTGCCACCAGTGAAACAGGGGGACTTTCCGGGGAGCTGTTTTTT | CATSETGGLSGELFF
TRBJ2-7 | - | 15 | TRBV6-5 | TRBD1 | TGTGCCAGCAGCAAAACCGGGCCGGGACAGAACGAGCAGTACTTC | CASSKTGPGQNEQYF
TRBJ2-1 | - | 14 | TRBV18 | TRBD2 | TGTGCCAGCTCACCGGGACTAGACTACAATGAGCAGTTCTTC | CASSPGLDYNEQFF
TRBJ1-2 | - | 14 | TRBV19 | - | TGTGCCAGTACCCTGGCGCGGGACGCTTTTGGCTACACCTTC | CASTLARDAFGYTF
TRBJ2-7 | - | 12 | TRBV28 | - | TGTGCCAGCAGTCGGACAATTTACGAGCAGTACTTC | CASSRTIYEQYF
TRBJ2-3 | - | 15 | TRBV7-9 | - | TGTGCCAGCAGTCCCTTCAGCGGGTATACAGATACGCAGTATTTT | CASSPFSGYTDTQYF
TRBJ2-1 | - | 15 | TRBV6-5 | - | TGTGCCAGCAGTCTGGAGGGGGGGCCGTCGAATGAGCAGTTCTTC | CASSLEGGPSNEQFF
TRBJ2-3 | - | 16 | TRBV13 | TRBD2 | TGTGCCAGCAGCTTGGTAGCGGGAACTAGCACAGATACGCAGTATTTT | CASSLVAGTSTDTQYF
TRBJ1-1 | once | 14 | TRBV5-6 | - | TGTGCCAGCAGCTTGACGACGAGGGTTACTGAAGCTTTCTTT | CASSLTTRVTEAFF
TRBJ1-2 | - | 15 | TRBV11-2 | TRBD1 | TGTGCCAGCAGCAACGACAGGGTAAATAGCTATGGCTACACCTTC | CASSNDRVNSYGYTF
TRBJ2-3 | - | 14 | TRBV5-8 | - | TGTGCCAGCAGCTCTTTGCGGGGTGGAGATACGCAGTATTTT | CASSSLRGGDTQYF
TRBJ2-1 | - | 15 | TRBV19 | TRBD2 | TGTGCCAGTAGTATAGGGGACTACCGGAACAATGAGCAGTTCTTC | CASSIGDYRNNEQFF
TRBJ2-7 | - | 16 | TRBV4-1 | - | TGCGCCAGCAGCCTAACTCCAGGAACAGCCTCCTACGAGCAGTACTTC | CASSLTPGTASYEQYF
TRBJ2-7 | - | 13 | TRBV6-5 | - | TGTGCCAGCAGGCTCGACAGCTCCTACGAGCAGTACTTC | CASRLDSSYEQYF
TRBJ1-5 | - | 15 | TRBV19 | TRBD1 | TGTGCCAGTAGTACCGGGACAGGGGGGGGTCAGCCCCAGCATTTT | CASSTGTGGGQPQHF
TRBJ2-7 | - | 17 | TRBV5-1 | TRBD1 | TGCGCCAGCACGGATCAACGGGGACAGGGTTCGTCCTACGAGCAGTACTTC | CASTDQRGQGSSYEQYF
TRBJ1-5 | - | 14 | TRBV4-2 | - | TGTGCCAGCAGCCAAGAGAGGCGGGAATCGCCCCAGCATTTT | CASSQERRESPQHF